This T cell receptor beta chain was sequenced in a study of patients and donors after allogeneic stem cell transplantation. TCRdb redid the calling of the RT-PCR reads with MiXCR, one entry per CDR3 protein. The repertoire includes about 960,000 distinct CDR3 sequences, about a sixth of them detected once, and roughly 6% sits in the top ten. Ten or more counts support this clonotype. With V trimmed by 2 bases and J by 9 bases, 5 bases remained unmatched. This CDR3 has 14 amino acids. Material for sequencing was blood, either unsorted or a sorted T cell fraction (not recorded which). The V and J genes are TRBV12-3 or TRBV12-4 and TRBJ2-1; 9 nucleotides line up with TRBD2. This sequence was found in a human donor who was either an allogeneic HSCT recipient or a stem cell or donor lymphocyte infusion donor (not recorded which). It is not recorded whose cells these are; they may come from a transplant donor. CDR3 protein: CASSLRRGGFEQFF. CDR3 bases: TGTGCCAGCAGTTTACGGCGGGGGGGCTTTGAGCAGTTCTTC.